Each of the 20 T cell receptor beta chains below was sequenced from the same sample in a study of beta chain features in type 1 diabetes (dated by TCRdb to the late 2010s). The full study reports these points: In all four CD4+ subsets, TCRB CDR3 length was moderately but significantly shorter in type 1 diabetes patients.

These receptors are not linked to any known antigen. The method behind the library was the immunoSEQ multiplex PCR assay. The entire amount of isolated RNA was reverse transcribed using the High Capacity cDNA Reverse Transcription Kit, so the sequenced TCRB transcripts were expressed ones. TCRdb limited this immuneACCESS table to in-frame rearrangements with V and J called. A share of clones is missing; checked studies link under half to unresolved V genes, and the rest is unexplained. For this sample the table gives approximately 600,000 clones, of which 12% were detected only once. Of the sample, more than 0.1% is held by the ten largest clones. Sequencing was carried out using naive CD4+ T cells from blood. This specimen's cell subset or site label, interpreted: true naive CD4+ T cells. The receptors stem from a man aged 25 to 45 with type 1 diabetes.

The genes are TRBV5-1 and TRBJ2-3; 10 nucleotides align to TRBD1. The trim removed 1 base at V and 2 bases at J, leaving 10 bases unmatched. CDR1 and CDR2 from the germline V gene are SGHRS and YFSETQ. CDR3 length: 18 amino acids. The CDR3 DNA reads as TGCGCCAGCAGCTTGATGCCGGGACAGGGGACCATCACAGATACGCAGTATTTT. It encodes CASSLMPGQGTITDTQYF.

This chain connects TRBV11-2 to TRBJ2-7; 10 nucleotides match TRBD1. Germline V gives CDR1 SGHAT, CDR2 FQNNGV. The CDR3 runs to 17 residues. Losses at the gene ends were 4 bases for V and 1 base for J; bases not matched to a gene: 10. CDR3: CASSSGVGQGISYEQYF. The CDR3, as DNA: TGTGCCAGCAGCTCCGGCGTGGGACAGGGGATTTCCTACGAGCAGTACTTC.

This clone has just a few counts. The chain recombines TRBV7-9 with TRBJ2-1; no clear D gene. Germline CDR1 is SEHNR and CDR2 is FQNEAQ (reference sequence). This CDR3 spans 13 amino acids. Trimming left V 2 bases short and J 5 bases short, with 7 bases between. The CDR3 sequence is CASSLLENNEQFF. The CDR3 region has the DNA TGTGCCAGCAGCTTATTGGAAAACAATGAGCAGTTCTTC.

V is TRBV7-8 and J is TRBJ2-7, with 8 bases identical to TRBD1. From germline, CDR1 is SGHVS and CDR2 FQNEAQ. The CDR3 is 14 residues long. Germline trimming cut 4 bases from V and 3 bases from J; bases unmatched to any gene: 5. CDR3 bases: TGTGCCAGCAGCTCGCGGACAGGGATCTACGAGCAGTACTTC. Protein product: CASSSRTGIYEQYF.

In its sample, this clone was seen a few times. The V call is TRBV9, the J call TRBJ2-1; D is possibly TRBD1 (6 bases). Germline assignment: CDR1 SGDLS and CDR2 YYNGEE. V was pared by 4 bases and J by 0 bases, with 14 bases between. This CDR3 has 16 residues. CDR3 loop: CASSKTGTPSYNEQFF. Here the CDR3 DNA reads TGTGCCAGCAGCAAAACCGGGACACCCTCCTACAATGAGCAGTTCTTC.

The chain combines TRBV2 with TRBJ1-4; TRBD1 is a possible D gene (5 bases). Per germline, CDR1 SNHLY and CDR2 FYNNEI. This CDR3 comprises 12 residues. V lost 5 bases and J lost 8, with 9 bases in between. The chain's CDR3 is CASSNHREKLFF. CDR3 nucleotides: TGTGCCAGCAGTAACCACAGGGAAAAACTGTTTTTT.

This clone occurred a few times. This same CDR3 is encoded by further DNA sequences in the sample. CDR3 DNA sequence: TGTGCCACCAGCAGAGATCGGGGCTACGAGCAGTACTTC. Its translation is CATSRDRGYEQYF. V and J are TRBV15 and TRBJ2-7, with TRBD2 as a possible D gene (5 bases). Trimming shortened V by 0 bases and J by 3 bases, and 6 bases separated the two germline ends. Germline V lookup: CDR1 LNHNV, CDR2 YYDKDF (reference sequence). The CDR3 is 13 amino acids.

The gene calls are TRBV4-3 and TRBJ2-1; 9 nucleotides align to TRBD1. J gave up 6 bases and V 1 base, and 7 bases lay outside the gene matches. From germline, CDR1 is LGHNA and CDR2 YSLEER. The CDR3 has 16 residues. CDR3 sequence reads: CASSQVPQGASNEQFF. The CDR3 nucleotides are TGCGCCAGCAGCCAAGTGCCACAGGGGGCCAGCAATGAGCAGTTCTTC.

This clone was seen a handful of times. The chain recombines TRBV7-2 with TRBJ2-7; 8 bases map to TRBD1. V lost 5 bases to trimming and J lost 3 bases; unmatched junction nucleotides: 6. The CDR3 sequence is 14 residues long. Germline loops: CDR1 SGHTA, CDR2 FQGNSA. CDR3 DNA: TGTGCCAGCAGCCGTGACAGGGGCCACTACGAGCAGTACTTC. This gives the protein CASSRDRGHYEQYF.

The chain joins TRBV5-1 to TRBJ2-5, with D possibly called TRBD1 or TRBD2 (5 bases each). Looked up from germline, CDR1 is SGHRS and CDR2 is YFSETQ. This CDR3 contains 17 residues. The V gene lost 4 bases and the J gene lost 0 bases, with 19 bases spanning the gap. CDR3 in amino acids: CASSPGGHPEDQETQYF. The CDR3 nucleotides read TGCGCCAGCAGCCCGGGTGGACACCCGGAGGACCAAGAGACCCAGTACTTC.

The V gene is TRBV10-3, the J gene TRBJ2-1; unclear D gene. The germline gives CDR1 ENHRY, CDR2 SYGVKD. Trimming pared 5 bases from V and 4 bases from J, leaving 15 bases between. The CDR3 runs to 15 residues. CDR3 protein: CAISFSHLAYNEQFF. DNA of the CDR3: TGTGCCATCAGTTTCAGTCATTTGGCATACAATGAGCAGTTCTTC.

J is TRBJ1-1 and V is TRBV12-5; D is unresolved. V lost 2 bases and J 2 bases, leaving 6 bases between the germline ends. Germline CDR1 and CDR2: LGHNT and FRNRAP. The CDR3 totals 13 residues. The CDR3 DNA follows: TGTGCTAGTGGTTTGCCACTAAACACTGAAGCTTTCTTT. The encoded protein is CASGLPLNTEAFF.

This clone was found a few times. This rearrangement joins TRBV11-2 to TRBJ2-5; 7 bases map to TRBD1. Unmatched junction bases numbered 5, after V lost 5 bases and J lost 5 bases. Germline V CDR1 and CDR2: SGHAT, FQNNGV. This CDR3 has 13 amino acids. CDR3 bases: TGTGCCAGCAGCCAGGGACAGTTGGAGACCCAGTACTTC. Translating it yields CASSQGQLETQYF.

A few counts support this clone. CDR3 nucleotide sequence: TGTGCCAGCCGGGCCCCGACCACCTACGAGCAGTACTTC. It codes for CASRAPTTYEQYF. V and J are TRBV10-3 and TRBJ2-7; D ambiguous. Per germline, CDR1 ENHRY and CDR2 SYGVKD. Trimming cost V 10 bases and J 2 bases, with 15 bases left between them. This CDR3 spans 13 amino acids.

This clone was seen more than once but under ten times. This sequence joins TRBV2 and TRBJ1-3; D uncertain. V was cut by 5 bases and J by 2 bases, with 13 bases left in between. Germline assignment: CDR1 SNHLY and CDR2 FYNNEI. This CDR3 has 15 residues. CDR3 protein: CASSSGRGTGNTIYF. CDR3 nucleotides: TGTGCCAGCAGTTCAGGCCGGGGTACTGGAAACACCATATATTTT.

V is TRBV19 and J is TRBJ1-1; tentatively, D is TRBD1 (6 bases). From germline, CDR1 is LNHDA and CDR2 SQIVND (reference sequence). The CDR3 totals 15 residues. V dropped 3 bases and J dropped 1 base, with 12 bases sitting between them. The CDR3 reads CASSIPGHQNTEAFF. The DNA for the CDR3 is TGTGCCAGTAGTATCCCGGGACACCAGAACACTGAAGCTTTCTTT. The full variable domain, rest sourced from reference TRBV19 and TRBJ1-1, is DGGITQSPKYLFRKEGQNVTLSCEQNLNHDAMYWYRQDPGQGLRLIYYSQIVNDFQKGDIAEGYSVSREKKESFPLTVTSAQKNPTAFYLCASSIPGHQNTEAFFGQGTRLTVV.

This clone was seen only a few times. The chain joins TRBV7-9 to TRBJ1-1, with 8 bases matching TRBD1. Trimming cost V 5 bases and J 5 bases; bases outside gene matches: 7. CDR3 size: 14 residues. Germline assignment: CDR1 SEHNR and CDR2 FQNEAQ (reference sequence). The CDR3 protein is CASSAATGGTEAFF. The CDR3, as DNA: TGTGCCAGCAGCGCCGCTACAGGGGGTACTGAAGCTTTCTTT.

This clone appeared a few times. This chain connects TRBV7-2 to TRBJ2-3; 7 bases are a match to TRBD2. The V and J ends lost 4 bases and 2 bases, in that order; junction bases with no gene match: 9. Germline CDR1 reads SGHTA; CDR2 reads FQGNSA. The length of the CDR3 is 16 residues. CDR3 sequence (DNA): TGTGCCAGCAGCTCACGACTAGCAGATGTCACAGATACGCAGTATTTT. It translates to CASSSRLADVTDTQYF.

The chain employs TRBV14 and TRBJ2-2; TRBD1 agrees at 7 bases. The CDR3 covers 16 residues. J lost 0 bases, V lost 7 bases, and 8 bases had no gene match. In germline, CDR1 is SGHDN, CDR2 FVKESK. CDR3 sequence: CASTPDRASNTGELFF. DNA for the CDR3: TGTGCCAGCACTCCCGACAGGGCTTCGAACACCGGGGAGCTGTTTTTT.

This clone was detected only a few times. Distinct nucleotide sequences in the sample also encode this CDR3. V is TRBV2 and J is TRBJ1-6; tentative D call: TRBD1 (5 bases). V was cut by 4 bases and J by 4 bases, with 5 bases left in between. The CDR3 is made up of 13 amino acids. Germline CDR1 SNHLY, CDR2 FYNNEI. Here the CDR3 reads CASSGQYNSPLHF. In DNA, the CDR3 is TGTGCCAGCAGTGGACAGTATAATTCACCCCTCCACTTT.